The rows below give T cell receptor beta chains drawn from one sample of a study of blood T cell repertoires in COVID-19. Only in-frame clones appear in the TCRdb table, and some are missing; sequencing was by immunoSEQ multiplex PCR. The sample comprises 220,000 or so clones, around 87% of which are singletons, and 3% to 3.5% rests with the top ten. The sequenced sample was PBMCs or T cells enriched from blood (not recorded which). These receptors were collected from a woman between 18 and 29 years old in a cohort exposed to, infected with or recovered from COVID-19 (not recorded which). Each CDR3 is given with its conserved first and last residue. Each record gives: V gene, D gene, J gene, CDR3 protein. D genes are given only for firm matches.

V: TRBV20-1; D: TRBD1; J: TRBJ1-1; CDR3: CSASTQGDTEAFF
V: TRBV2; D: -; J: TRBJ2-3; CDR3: CASSPGNQGLYF
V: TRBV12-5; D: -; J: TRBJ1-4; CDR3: CASGSHRWFGEKLFF
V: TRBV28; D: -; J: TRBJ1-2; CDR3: CASSLAPKDGYTF
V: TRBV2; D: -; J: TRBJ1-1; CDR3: CASSADTEAFF
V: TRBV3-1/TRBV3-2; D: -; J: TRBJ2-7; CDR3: CASSQVYRDRNEQYF
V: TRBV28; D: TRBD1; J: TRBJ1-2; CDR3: CASSYSGTGYGYTF
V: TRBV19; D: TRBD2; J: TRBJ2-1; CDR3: CASSSFSGPTYNEQFF
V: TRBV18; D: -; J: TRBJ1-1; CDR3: CASSPGGPTEAFF
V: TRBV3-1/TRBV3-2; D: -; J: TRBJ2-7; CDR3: CASSPANGNEQYF
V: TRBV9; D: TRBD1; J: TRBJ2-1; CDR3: CASSPYPGQGANEQFF
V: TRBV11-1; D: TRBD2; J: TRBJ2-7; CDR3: CASSLSVAGGPVKQYF
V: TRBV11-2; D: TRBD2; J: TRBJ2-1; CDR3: CASSLTSAFGNEQFF
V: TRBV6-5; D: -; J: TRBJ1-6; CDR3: CASSYDRTAYNSPLHF
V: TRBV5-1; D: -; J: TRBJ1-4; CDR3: CASSLYTHATNEKLFF
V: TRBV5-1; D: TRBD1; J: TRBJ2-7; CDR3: CASSRGQGSSYEQYF
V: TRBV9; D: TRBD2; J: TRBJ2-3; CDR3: CASSDGTSGGHTDTQYF
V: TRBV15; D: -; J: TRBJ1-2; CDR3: CATSRDLEGGGYTF
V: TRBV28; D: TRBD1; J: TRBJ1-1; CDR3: CASTSSDGTGKNTEAFF
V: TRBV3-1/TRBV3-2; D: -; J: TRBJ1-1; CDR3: CASSQLDGMNTEAFF
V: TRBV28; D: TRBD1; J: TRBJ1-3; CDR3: CASSLPTGDFGNTIYF
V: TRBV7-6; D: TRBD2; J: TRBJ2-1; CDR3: CASSLGLAGEYNEQFF
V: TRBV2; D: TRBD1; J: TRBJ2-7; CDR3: CASSGTGGYEQYF
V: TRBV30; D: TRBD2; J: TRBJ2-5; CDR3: CAWTRLGLAGLGETQYF
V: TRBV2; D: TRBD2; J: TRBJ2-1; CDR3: CASSDRGLAGDEQFF
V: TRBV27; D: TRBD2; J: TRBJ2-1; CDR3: CASSLMSGGAFNEQFF
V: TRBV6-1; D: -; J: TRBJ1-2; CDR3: CASSERRDGYTF
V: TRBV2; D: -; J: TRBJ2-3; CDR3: CASSENRDTDTQYF
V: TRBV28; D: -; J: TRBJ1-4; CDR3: CATGGSTNEKLFF
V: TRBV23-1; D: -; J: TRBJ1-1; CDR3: CASSPWDTPEAFF
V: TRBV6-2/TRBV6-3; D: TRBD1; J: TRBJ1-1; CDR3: CASSYHRDRGTEAFF
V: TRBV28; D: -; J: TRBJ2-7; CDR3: CASSLSLGAPEAYEQYF
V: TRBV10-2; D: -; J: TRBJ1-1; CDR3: CASTRTRVGTEAFF
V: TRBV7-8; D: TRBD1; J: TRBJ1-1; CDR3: CASSYGTGGVAEAFF
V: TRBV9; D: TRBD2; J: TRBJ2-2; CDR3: CASSVVQGLAQNTGELFF
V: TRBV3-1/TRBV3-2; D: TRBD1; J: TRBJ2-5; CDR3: CASSQEGRGGRETQYF
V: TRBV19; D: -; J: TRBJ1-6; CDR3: CASSMGQGNSPLHF
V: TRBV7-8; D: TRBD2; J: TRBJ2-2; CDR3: CASSLARLRGGRGDTGELFF
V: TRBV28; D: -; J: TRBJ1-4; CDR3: CASTTGTQNEKLFF
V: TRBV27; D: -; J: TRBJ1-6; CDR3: CASTFSLFYSPLHF
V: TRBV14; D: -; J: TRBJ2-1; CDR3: CASSQVAYNEQFF
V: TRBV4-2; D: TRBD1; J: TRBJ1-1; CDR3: CASSQETGDTEAFF
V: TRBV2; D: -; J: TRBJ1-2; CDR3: CASSESPDRINYGYTF
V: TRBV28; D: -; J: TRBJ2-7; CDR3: CASSLGTSYEQYF
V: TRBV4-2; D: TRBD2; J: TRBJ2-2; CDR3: CASSQDPTSGRVGELFF
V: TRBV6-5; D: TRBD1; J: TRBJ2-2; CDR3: CAFGRTGWFSGELFF
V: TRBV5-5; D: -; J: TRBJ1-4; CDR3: CASSWGQGEKLFF
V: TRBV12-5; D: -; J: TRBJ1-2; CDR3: CASGLPFYGYTF
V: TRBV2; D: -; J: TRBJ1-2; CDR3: CASSEMLANYGYTF
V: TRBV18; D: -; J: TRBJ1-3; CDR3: CASSRRVGTPSGKREDTIYF
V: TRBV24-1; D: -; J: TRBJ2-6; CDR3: CATSDLEPGQGSGANVLTF